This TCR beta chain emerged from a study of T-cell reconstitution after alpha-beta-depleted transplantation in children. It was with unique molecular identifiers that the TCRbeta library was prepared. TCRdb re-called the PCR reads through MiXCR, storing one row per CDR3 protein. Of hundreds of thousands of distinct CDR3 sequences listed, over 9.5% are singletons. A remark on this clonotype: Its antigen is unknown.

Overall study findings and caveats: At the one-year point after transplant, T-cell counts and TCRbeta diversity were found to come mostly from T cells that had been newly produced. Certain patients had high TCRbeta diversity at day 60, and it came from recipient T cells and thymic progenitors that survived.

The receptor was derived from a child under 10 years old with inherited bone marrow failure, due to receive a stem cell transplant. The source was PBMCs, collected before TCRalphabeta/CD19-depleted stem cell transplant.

As DNA, the CDR3 is TGTGCCTGGAGTGCCCCTAGGGGTTGGACTGAAGCTTTCTTT. Protein sequence: CAWSAPRGWTEAFF. The chain links TRBV30 to TRBJ1-1; D might be TRBD1 (5 bases). The germline V and J ends were trimmed by 1 base and 5 bases, with 14 bases remaining between them. Germline CDR1 reads GTSNPN; CDR2 reads SVGIG (reference sequence). The CDR3 consists of 14 residues.